The 8 T cell receptor beta chains given below trace back to one sample, sequenced in a study of immune evolution from preneoplasia to lung adenocarcinoma. Sequencing used immunoSEQ multiplex PCR; TCRdb keeps in-frame clones, though not all of them. Counted here are about 4,100 clones, roughly 84% occurring once; the ten biggest clones make up 2.5% to 4%. Source material: FFPE minimally invasive lung adenocarcinoma tissue. The receptors originated from an older person with lung adenocarcinoma.

The CDR3 DNA reads TGCGCCAGCAGCTGGACACCTGAGCAGAGATTGGGCACTGAAGCTTTCTTT. Protein: CASSWTPEQRLGTEAFF. The J gene is TRBJ1-1, the V gene TRBV4-1, with TRBD1 as a possible D gene (5 bases). There are 17 residues in the CDR3. The V gene lost 5 bases and the J gene lost 4 bases, with 23 bases spanning the gap. Germline V CDR1 and CDR2: MGHRA, YSYEKL.

This clone was counted a single time. This chain joins TRBV6-5 and TRBJ1-2; 9 nucleotides agree with TRBD1. V was clipped by 6 bases and J by 4 bases; unmatched bases: 9. The CDR3 has 15 amino acids. Germline values: CDR1 MNHEY, CDR2 SVGAGI. The CDR3 region is CASSRDREGFYGYTF. The CDR3 DNA is TGTGCCAGCAGCCGGGACAGGGAAGGTTTCTATGGCTACACCTTC.

The chain is built from TRBV4-3 and TRBJ1-2, with D possibly matching TRBD1 (6 bases). The germline CDR1 and CDR2 sequences are LGHNA and YSLEER. CDR3 length: 15 residues. The germline V and J ends were trimmed by 0 bases and 6 bases, with 14 bases remaining between them. DNA of the CDR3: TGCGCCAGCAGCCAAGACTACGGGGGGGCGGATGGCTACACCTTC. Translating gives CASSQDYGGADGYTF.

The chain joins TRBV10-2 to TRBJ2-5; no definite D call. CDR3 length: 12 residues. Germline V gene lookup returns CDR1 WSHSY and CDR2 SAAADI. V lost 5 bases and J lost 3, with 7 bases in between. The CDR3 bases are TGCGCCAGCAGTCGTAATGAAGAGACCCAGTACTTC. This translates into CASSRNEETQYF.

This sequence joins TRBV4-3 and TRBJ2-3; tentative D call: TRBD1 (5 bases). V dropped 1 base and J dropped 4 bases, with 12 bases sitting between them. Germline V gene data show CDR1 as LGHNA and CDR2 as YSLEER. The CDR3 consists of 15 residues. The CDR3, as DNA: TGCGCCAGCAGCCAAGGGCAAGGGGCTGCAGATACGCAGTATTTT. Protein product: CASSQGQGAADTQYF.

The chain uses TRBV5-5 and TRBJ1-1, with D unresolved. The germline V gene has CDR1 SGHKS and CDR2 YYEKEE (reference sequence). This CDR3 region has 14 residues. Trimming took off 2 bases at V and 0 bases at J, with 8 bases between the two ends. The CDR3 DNA follows: TGTGCCAGCAGCTTTACAGTAATGAACACTGAAGCTTTCTTT. It yields the protein CASSFTVMNTEAFF.

This clone was counted only a few times. The chain uses TRBV9 and TRBJ1-1, with a tentative D call TRBD1 (6 bases). In germline, CDR1 is SGDLS, CDR2 YYNGEE. The ends were cut back, 2 bases at V and 0 bases at J, with 8 bases in the middle. The length of the CDR3 is 14 residues. The CDR3 nucleotides read TGTGCCAGCAGCGTGTGGACAGTGAACACTGAAGCTTTCTTT. This sequence encodes CASSVWTVNTEAFF.

The chain recombines TRBV18 with TRBJ1-4; D possibly corresponds to TRBD1 (5 bases). There are 13 residues in the CDR3. Germline V gene sequence: CDR1 KGHSH, CDR2 LQKENI. Trimming left V 3 bases short and J 8 bases short, with 10 bases between. The CDR3 region is CASSPQGPEKLFF. As DNA, the CDR3 is TGTGCCAGCTCACCCCAGGGCCCCGAAAAACTGTTTTTT.